These 29 T cell receptor beta chains came from one sample sequenced in a study of T cell responses to AZD1222 COVID-19 vaccine. The table came from immunoSEQ multiplex PCR; TCRdb's copy has only in-frame clones and leaves some out. Of 25,000 to 35,000 clones in the sample, over 75% were seen once. Sequenced material: peripheral blood, taken on day 0 of AZD1222 vaccination. The source of these receptors is an adult in good health.

The chain is built from TRBV5-4 and TRBJ1-3; no firm D call. V was clipped by 3 bases and J by 0 bases, with 7 bases between them. The germline CDR1 and CDR2 sequences are SGHNT and YYREEE (reference sequence). The length of the CDR3 is 14 residues. The CDR3 loop is CASSSKNSGNTIYF. CDR3 in DNA: TGTGCCAGCAGCTCCAAGAACTCTGGAAACACCATATATTTT.

Only one count was recorded for this clone. V is TRBV9 and J is TRBJ1-1, with D perhaps matching TRBD1 (6 bases). The CDR3 is 15 amino acids. Germline V gene data show CDR1 as SGDLS and CDR2 as YYNGEE. V lost 0 bases and J lost 1, with 10 bases in between. The chain's CDR3 is CASSVETGKNTEAFF. The DNA for the CDR3 is TGTGCCAGCAGCGTAGAAACAGGGAAGAACACTGAAGCTTTCTTT.

V gene TRBV7-9 combines with J gene TRBJ1-1; D gene uncertain. Germline V gene data show CDR1 as SEHNR and CDR2 as FQNEAQ (reference sequence). Trimming pared 8 bases from V and 2 bases from J, leaving 12 bases between. This CDR3 comprises 13 residues. CDR3 residues: CASLLDGNTEAFF. The DNA for the CDR3 is TGTGCCAGCCTCTTGGACGGTAACACTGAAGCTTTCTTT. Full variable domain (outside the CDR3, taken from reference TRBV7-9 and TRBJ1-1): DTGVSQNPRHKITKRGQNVTFRCDPISEHNRLYWYRQTLGQGPEFLTYFQNEAQLEKSRLLSDRFSAERPKGSFSTLEIQRTEQGDSAMYLCASLLDGNTEAFFGQGTRLTVV.

The rearrangement links TRBV6-4 to TRBJ1-2; TRBD1 is a possible D gene (5 bases). The CDR3 consists of 17 residues. V lost 6 bases, J lost 0 bases, and 20 bases lay in between. Germline V CDR1 and CDR2: MRHNA, SNTAGT. This chain's CDR3 is CASRPQAGTATNYGYTF. CDR3 DNA sequence: TGTGCCAGCAGACCTCAAGCAGGGACCGCTACTAACTATGGCTACACCTTC.

The chain links TRBV18 to TRBJ1-1; TRBD1 matches 7 bases. The CDR3 length is 16 residues. With V trimmed by 3 bases and J by 2 bases, 9 bases remained unmatched. Germline assignment: CDR1 KGHSH and CDR2 LQKENI. As DNA, the CDR3 is TGTGCCAGCTCACCCAACGGGGGACAGCTAAACACTGAAGCTTTCTTT. It translates to CASSPNGGQLNTEAFF.

Comment on this clone: This likely comes from a read error, as the CDR3 has no conserved phenylalanine or tryptophan at its end. No DNA is shown, since the ends of the CDR3 on it are uncertain; the CDR3 is the one TCRdb lists. The chain carries TRBV20-1 and TRBJ1-1; TRBD1 is taken as the D call from the table, unchecked against the DNA. The CDR3 contains 10 residues when both ends are counted. The germline V gene has CDR1 DFQATT and CDR2 SNEGSKA (reference sequence). The CDR3 loop is CSARDGLIRS.

The rearrangement joins TRBV28 to TRBJ2-1; 10 bases are a match to TRBD2. The germline gives CDR1 MDHEN, CDR2 SYDVKM. CDR3 length: 17 residues. J was trimmed by 0 bases and V by 4 bases; bases with no gene match: 6. As DNA, the CDR3 is TGTGCCAGCAGTTCGTCCGGACTAGCGGCCTCCTACAATGAGCAGTTCTTC. This sequence encodes CASSSSGLAASYNEQFF. Together with reference TRBV28 and TRBJ2-1, the CDR3 gives the full variable domain: DVKVTQSSRYLVKRTGEKVFLECVQDMDHENMFWYRQDPGLGLRLIYFSYDVKMKEKGDIPEGYSVSREKKERFSLILESASTNQTSMYLCASSSSGLAASYNEQFFGPGTRLTVL.

The V gene is TRBV7-2, the J gene TRBJ2-4, with 8 bases fitting TRBD2. CDR1 SGHTA and CDR2 FQGNSA come from the germline V gene. With V trimmed by 5 bases and J by 9 bases, 12 bases remained unmatched. The CDR3 runs 15 residues. Written as DNA, the CDR3 is TGTGCCAGCAGCCCCCCGGGGACTAGAAGCGGCATTCAGTACTTC. Residues: CASSPPGTRSGIQYF.

The chain combines TRBV12-5 with TRBJ1-6, with no clear D. Per germline, CDR1 LGHNT and CDR2 FRNRAP. The CDR3 runs 13 residues. V lost 4 bases to trimming and J lost 6 bases, with 7 bases between them. Here the CDR3 DNA reads TGTGCTAGTGGTTCGACGATTAATTCACCCCTCCACTTT. The encoded protein is CASGSTINSPLHF.

This chain connects TRBV7-9 to TRBJ1-6; 7 nucleotides align to TRBD1. The germline V gene encodes CDR1 SEHNR and CDR2 FQNEAQ (reference sequence). There are 15 residues in the CDR3. Trimming cost V 2 bases and J 6 bases; bases outside gene matches: 4. CDR3 in DNA: TGTGCCAGCAGCTTAAAGGACAGGATTAATTCACCCCTCCACTTT. It is translated as CASSLKDRINSPLHF.

In its sample, this clone was seen a few times. The same CDR3 also results from other DNA sequences found in this sample. This sequence joins TRBV5-5 and TRBJ1-2; D uncertain. Germline V gene data show CDR1 as SGHKS and CDR2 as YYEKEE (reference sequence). The CDR3 has 12 residues. Trimming removed 0 bases from V and 2 bases from J, with 2 bases in between. The CDR3 coding sequence is TGTGCCAGCAGCTTGGGGAACTATGGCTACACCTTC. It yields the protein CASSLGNYGYTF.

CDR3: CASSLSGYYGYTF. The DNA of the CDR3 is TGTGCCAGCAGCTTATCAGGGTACTATGGCTACACCTTC. The chain carries TRBV7-2 and TRBJ1-2; D might be TRBD1 (5 bases). The CDR3 spans 13 residues. V dropped 2 bases and J dropped 3 bases, with 7 bases sitting between them. Germline lookup yields CDR1 SGHTA and CDR2 FQGNSA.

V gene TRBV5-1 combines with J gene TRBJ2-1, with 8 bases matching TRBD2. Trimming cost V 3 bases and J 2 bases; bases outside gene matches: 10. CDR3 size: 17 residues. Germline lookup yields CDR1 SGHRS and CDR2 YFSETQ. The CDR3 region has the DNA TGCGCCAGCAGCTGGACAGTTAGCGGGACTACCTACAATGAGCAGTTCTTC. Protein sequence: CASSWTVSGTTYNEQFF. The whole variable domain, remainder taken from reference TRBV5-1 and TRBJ2-1, is KAGVTQTPRYLIKTRGQQVTLSCSPISGHRSVSWYQQTPGQGLQFLFEYFSETQRNKGNFPGRFSGRQFSNSRSEMNVSTLELGDSALYLCASSWTVSGTTYNEQFFGPGTRLTVL.

The chain employs TRBV2 and TRBJ2-3; 7 bases agree with TRBD2. Germline assignment: CDR1 SNHLY and CDR2 FYNNEI. Trimming at V came to 6 bases and at J to 5 bases, leaving 8 bases not matched to a gene. The CDR3 is made up of 14 amino acids. This CDR3 reads CASRRTSFIDTQYF. Here the CDR3 DNA reads TGTGCCAGCAGGAGGACTAGTTTTATAGATACGCAGTATTTT.

This chain uses TRBV19 with TRBJ1-5; D gene unclear. CDR1 and CDR2 from the germline V gene are LNHDA and SQIVND (reference sequence). The CDR3 has 13 residues. This CDR3 is CAFNGYSNQPQHF. CDR3 coding DNA: TGTGCTTTTAACGGGTATAGCAATCAGCCCCAGCATTTT.

By share of the sample, this clone is medium-sized. The rearrangement uses TRBV13 and TRBJ2-6, with a tentative D call TRBD1 (5 bases). V gave up 1 base and J gave up 0 bases, with 16 bases separating them. Germline V gene data show CDR1 as PRHDT and CDR2 as FYEKMQ (reference sequence). The CDR3 extends over 19 amino acids. As DNA, the CDR3 is TGTGCCAGCAGCTTAGTCGTGGGGCAGGCCTTCTCTGGGGCCAACGTCCTGACTTTC. Amino acids: CASSLVVGQAFSGANVLTF.

J is TRBJ2-3 and V is TRBV24-1, with 9 bases aligning to TRBD2. The germline gives CDR1 KGHDR, CDR2 SFDVKD. The CDR3 consists of 16 residues. With 4 bases clipped from V and 6 bases from J, the junction kept 10 bases outside the gene matches. The CDR3 protein is CATSESGLAIVDTQYF. In nucleotides, the CDR3 is TGTGCCACCAGTGAATCGGGACTAGCTATAGTGGATACGCAGTATTTT.

The gene calls are TRBV5-1 and TRBJ1-4, with D possibly matching TRBD1 (5 bases). This CDR3 contains 16 residues. The germline gives CDR1 SGHRS, CDR2 YFSETQ. Trimming pared 0 bases from V and 7 bases from J, leaving 16 bases between. The DNA for the CDR3 is TGCGCCAGCAGCTTGGCCTCGGGACTCTCGGGTGAAAAACTGTTTTTT. Its protein product is CASSLASGLSGEKLFF.

V and J are TRBV6-5 and TRBJ1-4, with D uncertain. The V end was cut by 8 bases, the J end by 8 bases, with 15 bases between. The CDR3 runs to 13 residues. Germline V gene lookup returns CDR1 MNHEY and CDR2 SVGAGI. The CDR3 DNA sequence: TGTGCCAGCCAGAGGGAACGGAACGAAAAACTGTTTTTT. Its protein is CASQRERNEKLFF.

The chain employs TRBV5-1 and TRBJ1-2, with D possibly being TRBD1 (5 bases). The CDR3 spans 13 residues. The germline V and J ends were trimmed by 0 bases and 3 bases, with 6 bases remaining between them. The V gene's germline CDR1 is SGHRS and CDR2 YFSETQ. The CDR3 spells CASSLEGDYGYTF. The CDR3 bases are TGCGCCAGCAGCTTGGAAGGGGACTATGGCTACACCTTC. The complete variable domain, with remaining parts taken from reference TRBV5-1 and TRBJ1-2, reads KAGVTQTPRYLIKTRGQQVTLSCSPISGHRSVSWYQQTPGQGLQFLFEYFSETQRNKGNFPGRFSGRQFSNSRSEMNVSTLELGDSALYLCASSLEGDYGYTFGSGTRLTVV.

The V gene is TRBV3-1 (or the pseudogene TRBV3-2), the J gene TRBJ2-1; 7 nucleotides line up with TRBD2. Germline assignment: CDR1 LGHDT and CDR2 YNNKEL (reference sequence). This CDR3 is built from 16 residues. The trim removed 1 base at V and 2 bases at J, leaving 5 bases unmatched. CDR3 sequence (DNA): TGTGCCAGCAGCCAAGGGGCTAGCGGAACCTACAATGAGCAGTTCTTC. Protein sequence: CASSQGASGTYNEQFF.

The chain recombines TRBV24-1 with TRBJ2-1; no clear D gene. Germline assignment: CDR1 KGHDR and CDR2 SFDVKD. V gave up 4 bases and J gave up 8 bases, with 5 bases separating them. This CDR3 spans 11 amino acids. CDR3 sequence (DNA): TGTGCCACCAGTGACACCGATGAGCAGTTCTTC. As protein: CATSDTDEQFF.

The chain uses TRBV19 and TRBJ2-2, with a weak D call TRBD2 (6 bases). Trimming took off 11 bases at V and 1 base at J, with 11 bases between the two ends. Per germline, CDR1 LNHDA and CDR2 SQIVND (reference sequence). This CDR3 has 13 residues. The CDR3 protein is CACAGGNTGELFF. DNA of the CDR3: TGTGCCTGTGCCGGGGGGAACACCGGGGAGCTGTTTTTT.

This clone appeared a few times. The chain employs TRBV11-2 and TRBJ2-3; 9 bases fit TRBD2. The ends lost 5 bases at V and 0 bases at J; junction bases unmatched: 6. This CDR3 has 16 residues. CDR1 and CDR2 from the germline V gene are SGHAT and FQNNGV. The CDR3 protein is CASSAPLAGSTDTQYF. CDR3 bases: TGTGCCAGCAGCGCCCCTCTAGCGGGAAGCACAGATACGCAGTATTTT.

The gene calls are TRBV10-1 and TRBJ2-1; 7 bases agree with TRBD2. V lost 8 bases to trimming and J lost 5 bases; unmatched junction nucleotides: 15. CDR3 length: 16 residues. In germline, CDR1 is WNHNN, CDR2 SYGVQD (reference sequence). This CDR3 is CASLSPGLIPNNEQFF. The CDR3 DNA sequence: TGCGCCAGCTTAAGCCCGGGACTAATACCAAACAATGAGCAGTTCTTC.

The rearrangement links TRBV4-1 to TRBJ1-1; D call uncertain. Germline CDR1 reads MGHRA; CDR2 reads YSYEKL. Trimming stripped 4 bases from V and 6 bases from J, with 12 bases between. The CDR3 runs 13 residues. As DNA, the CDR3 is TGCGCCAGCAGCCTTATTGGGATTTCTGAAGCTTTCTTT. This gives the protein CASSLIGISEAFF.

The chain carries TRBV6-1 and TRBJ1-1; D gene unclear. This CDR3 has 15 residues. Trimming stripped 3 bases from V and 1 base from J, with 12 bases between. The V gene's germline CDR1 is MNHNS and CDR2 SASEGT. Here the CDR3 DNA reads TGTGCCAGCAGTGAGGAATGGGTGCGGAACACTGAAGCTTTCTTT. It codes for CASSEEWVRNTEAFF.

J is TRBJ2-3 and V is TRBV4-1; 9 positions match TRBD2. V lost 4 bases and J lost 0; bases outside the gene matches: 2. CDR3 size: 15 residues. The germline V gene has CDR1 MGHRA and CDR2 YSYEKL. The CDR3 nucleotides are TGCGCCAGCAGCCGCGGGGGGGCGAGCACAGATACGCAGTATTTT. Encoded protein: CASSRGGASTDTQYF.

This chain uses TRBV25-1 with TRBJ1-4, with unresolved D. Trimming shortened V by 3 bases and J by 10 bases, and 15 bases separated the two germline ends. The CDR3 length is 14 residues. Per the germline V gene, CDR1 is MGHDK and CDR2 is SYGVNS. The DNA of the CDR3 is TGTGCCAGCAGTGAGATTAAGGCGGTCGGAAAACTGTTTTTT. Its protein is CASSEIKAVGKLFF.